This T cell receptor (beta chain) was recorded in a study of blood T cell repertoires in COVID-19. About the study: Italy, Spain and the United States were the sources of the convalescent and acute COVID-19 samples.

Original methodology: Estimation of nucleated cell counts relied on the amplification of reference gene primers. The method was immunoSEQ multiplex PCR; TCRdb's version includes in-frame clones alone and lacks a portion of them. D and trimming were read from the DNA, whereas the V and J calls and clone size are those reported in that table. Among roughly 89,000 clones listed, approximately 78% were seen once. This CDR3 comprises 15 residues. The germline V gene encodes CDR1 SGHTA and CDR2 FQGNSA. The ends were cut back, 1 base at V and 1 base at J, with 10 bases in the middle. Sample: peripheral blood. The rearrangement links TRBV7-2 to TRBJ1-1; possible D gene TRBD1, 5 bases. This clonotype originated in a woman older than 75 with acute or convalescent COVID-19. The CDR3 region is CASSLVTGGNTEAFF. The CDR3 DNA reads TGTGCCAGCAGCTTAGTTACGGGGGGGAACACTGAAGCTTTCTTT.